Listed below are T cell receptor beta chains from one sample, sequenced in a study of CD8 T cells in Susac syndrome. TCRdb recomputed calls from the immunoSEQ multiplex PCR reads with MiXCR, one row per CDR3 protein. The sample carries around 230,000 distinct CDR3 sequences, about 95% recorded once. The sequenced sample was CD4+ T cells from PBMCs. These receptors all stem from a human donor with multiple sclerosis. Both conserved end residues are part of each CDR3. D genes are given only for firm matches. Clone size is not always given. Where it is, it says once, few, many or a class for expanded clones.

v_call	clone_size	d_call	j_call	cdr3_nt	cdr3_aa
TRBV6-1	-	TRBD2	TRBJ2-1	TGTGCCAGCAGGAAACCTCCGCTAGCGGGAGTTCCGAATGAGCAGTTCTTC	CASRKPPLAGVPNEQFF
TRBV7-9	-	-	TRBJ1-2	TGTGCCAGCAGCATGGAGGTCTATGGCTACACCTTC	CASSMEVYGYTF
TRBV20-1	-	-	TRBJ2-5	TGCAGTGCTCCCGACCCAGGTCAAGAGACCCAGTACTTC	CSAPDPGQETQYF
TRBV30	-	TRBD1	TRBJ1-1	TGTGCCTGGAGCTTCGGACAGGCCAACACTGAAGCTTTCTTT	CAWSFGQANTEAFF
TRBV7-9	-	-	TRBJ1-1	TGTGCCAGCAGCTTAGTCGCGCAGTTTAACACTGAAGCTTTCTTT	CASSLVAQFNTEAFF
TRBV29-1	-	-	TRBJ2-7	TGCAGCGTTGGCAGGGCGCCAGCCTACGAGCAGTACTTC	CSVGRAPAYEQYF
TRBV6-5	-	-	TRBJ1-5	TGTGCCAGCAGCCCAGCCGGGCGTAATCAGCCCCAGCATTTT	CASSPAGRNQPQHF
TRBV18	-	TRBD1	TRBJ2-1	TGTGCCAGCTCAACTCGGGACAGGGGAGGTGAGCAGTTCTTC	CASSTRDRGGEQFF
TRBV20-1	-	TRBD2	TRBJ2-1	TGCAGTGCTAGAAGGACTAGCGGCTACAATGAGCAGTTCTTC	CSARRTSGYNEQFF
TRBV29-1	-	-	TRBJ2-7	TGCAGCGTAGCTGGGTACAAGGGGTCCTACGAGCAGTACTTC	CSVAGYKGSYEQYF
TRBV27	-	-	TRBJ2-7	TGTGCCAGCAGCCTAACCCTCGGGGCTGTGCAGTACTTC	CASSLTLGAVQYF
TRBV29-1	-	TRBD1	TRBJ2-7	TGCAGCGTTCCTGGACAGGGTCGGAACGAGCAGTACTTC	CSVPGQGRNEQYF
TRBV3-1	-	-	TRBJ2-7	TGTGCCAGCAGCGCTACTAGAACCTCCTACGAGCAGTACTTC	CASSATRTSYEQYF
TRBV7-9	-	-	TRBJ2-7	TGTGCCAGCACACGAACGACCGGCGAGCAGTACTTC	CASTRTTGEQYF
TRBV11-2	-	-	TRBJ2-4	TGTGCCAGCAGCAAAGTCCGTGAAGCCAAAAACATTCAGTACTTC	CASSKVREAKNIQYF
TRBV20-1	-	TRBD1	TRBJ1-2	TGCAGTGCTACAGGGGGCATCGGCTATGGCTACACCTTC	CSATGGIGYGYTF
TRBV9	once	-	TRBJ2-7	TGTGCCAGCAGCGTAGATATAACGCAGTACTTC	CASSVDITQYF
TRBV29-1	-	-	TRBJ1-2	TGCAGCGTTGCTGGGATTGATGGCTACACCTTC	CSVAGIDGYTF
TRBV7-2	-	-	TRBJ2-5	TGTGCCAGCAGCTTGTGGGCAGGGCAGGAGACCCAGTACTTC	CASSLWAGQETQYF
TRBV5-1	-	TRBD1	TRBJ2-5	TGCGCCAGCAGCCTACTACGGACAGGCGACGGGACCCAGTACTTC	CASSLLRTGDGTQYF
TRBV30	once	TRBD2	TRBJ2-2	TGTGCCTGGAGTGCAACCCGGACTAGCGGGAGGGCCGGGGAGCTGTTTTTT	CAWSATRTSGRAGELFF
TRBV6-6	-	-	TRBJ1-5	TGTGCCAGCAGTAGCCCGAGAGGGAATCAGCCCCAGCATTTT	CASSSPRGNQPQHF
TRBV27	-	-	TRBJ2-4	TGTGCCAGCAGGTTAGATGCCAAAAACATTCAGTACTTC	CASRLDAKNIQYF
TRBV20-1	-	-	TRBJ1-5	TGCAGTGTCGCCGGGAGATTGAATCAGCCCCAGCATTTT	CSVAGRLNQPQHF
TRBV25-1	-	TRBD2	TRBJ2-7	TGTGCCAGCAGTGTCGGGACTAGCTACGAGCAGTACTTC	CASSVGTSYEQYF
TRBV29-1	few	-	TRBJ2-1	TGCAGCGTGGGGGGTCTTGAGCAGTTCTTC	CSVGGLEQFF
TRBV29-1	-	-	TRBJ2-5	TGCAGCGTTTTCCAGGATAGCCAAGAGACCCAGTACTTC	CSVFQDSQETQYF
TRBV14	-	-	TRBJ2-5	TGTGCCAGCAGCCAGTATAGGGGGGGAACCCAGTACTTC	CASSQYRGGTQYF
TRBV29-1	-	-	TRBJ2-5	TGCAGCGTTGAAGAGGCTACCCGAGTGGCCCAGTACTTC	CSVEEATRVAQYF
TRBV24-1	-	TRBD2	TRBJ2-1	TGTGCCACCAGTGACCAGGGACTAGACGATGAGCAGTTCTTC	CATSDQGLDDEQFF
TRBV7-9	-	-	TRBJ2-5	TGTGCCAGCCTGCAGTCCGGGGAAGAGACCCAGTACTTC	CASLQSGEETQYF
TRBV6-5	once	-	TRBJ1-2	TGTGCCAGCAGCCGCGGGTTGGGGGGCGGCTACACCTTC	CASSRGLGGGYTF
TRBV28	-	TRBD1	TRBJ1-1	TGTGCCAGCATCCAGGACCGGGACAGGGGGCGCTGGTCTGAAGCTTTCTTT	CASIQDRDRGRWSEAFF
TRBV4-1	once	TRBD1	TRBJ1-5	TGCGCCAGCAGCCAAGCAGGGGGAGACCAGCCCCAGCATTTT	CASSQAGGDQPQHF
TRBV3-1	-	-	TRBJ1-3	TGTGCCAGCAGGACAAGGACGGCTGGAAACACCATATATTTT	CASRTRTAGNTIYF
TRBV29-1	once	TRBD1	TRBJ2-7	TGCAGCGCAGGGGGCGGGACCCATGCCTACGAGCAGTACTTC	CSAGGGTHAYEQYF
TRBV19	-	-	TRBJ1-5	TGTGCCAGTACCTGGAACAGAGATAGCAATCAGCCCCAGCATTTT	CASTWNRDSNQPQHF
TRBV7-3	-	TRBD2	TRBJ2-2	TGTGCCAGCAGCCCTATAGCGGGCTCGAACACCGGGGAGCTGTTTTTT	CASSPIAGSNTGELFF
TRBV20-1	-	TRBD2	TRBJ2-1	TGCAGTGCTAGAGTTGGGACTAGCGCCCCCCCCTCGGGTGAGCAGTTCTTC	CSARVGTSAPPSGEQFF
TRBV4-2	-	TRBD2	TRBJ2-5	TGTGCCAGCAGCCCCTCACGACTAGCTCGAGAGACCCAGTACTTC	CASSPSRLARETQYF